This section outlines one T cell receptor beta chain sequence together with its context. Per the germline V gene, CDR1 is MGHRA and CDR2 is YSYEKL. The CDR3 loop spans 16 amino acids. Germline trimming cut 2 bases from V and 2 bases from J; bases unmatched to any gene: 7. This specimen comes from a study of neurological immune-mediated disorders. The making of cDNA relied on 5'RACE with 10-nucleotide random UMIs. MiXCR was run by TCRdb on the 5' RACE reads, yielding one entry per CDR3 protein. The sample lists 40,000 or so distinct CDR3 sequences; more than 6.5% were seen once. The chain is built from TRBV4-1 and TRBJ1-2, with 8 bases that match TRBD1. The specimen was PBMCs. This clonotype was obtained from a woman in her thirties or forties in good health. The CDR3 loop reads CASSQLVTGANYGYTF. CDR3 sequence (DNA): TGCGCCAGCAGCCAACTGGTGACAGGGGCGAACTATGGCTACACCTTC.